One and the same sample provided the 23 T cell receptor beta chains below, sequenced in a study of blood T cell repertoires in COVID-19. Measured with immunoSEQ multiplex PCR; TCRdb has only the in-frame clones, and not every one. The table records 140,000 or so clones, about four fifths of them present only once. Sequencing used PBMCs or T cells enriched from blood (not recorded which). These receptors all come from a woman aged 18 to 35 who had been exposed to COVID-19.

The chain carries TRBV7-2 and TRBJ2-3, with D possibly being TRBD2 (7 bases). Trimming took 2 bases from V and 0 from J, leaving 15 bases between them. The CDR3 has 17 residues. Germline CDR1 and CDR2: SGHTA and FQGNSA. CDR3 DNA: TGTGCCAGCAGCTTACGGGGGGCCGGACAAAGCACAGATACGCAGTATTTT. Residues: CASSLRGAGQSTDTQYF.

The chain recombines TRBV3-1 (or the pseudogene TRBV3-2) with TRBJ1-1; 7 bases are shared with TRBD1. Losses at the gene ends were 0 bases for V and 10 bases for J; bases not matched to a gene: 8. CDR3 size: 14 residues. CDR1 is LGHDT and CDR2 is YNNKEL in the germline V gene (reference sequence). CDR3 sequence reads: CASSQDGNRGVAFF. Here the CDR3 DNA reads TGTGCCAGCAGCCAAGATGGAAACAGGGGTGTAGCTTTCTTT.

The CDR3 sequence: CASRAQTDKNIQYF. DNA of the CDR3: TGCGCCAGCAGGGCGCAGACAGACAAAAACATTCAGTACTTC. This chain links TRBV5-1 with TRBJ2-4, with a weak D call TRBD1 (5 bases). CDR1 is SGHRS and CDR2 is YFSETQ in the germline V gene. V dropped 5 bases and J dropped 3 bases, with 12 bases sitting between them. CDR3 length: 14 residues. Using reference TRBV5-1 and TRBJ2-4 for the parts outside the CDR3, the full variable domain is KAGVTQTPRYLIKTRGQQVTLSCSPISGHRSVSWYQQTPGQGLQFLFEYFSETQRNKGNFPGRFSGRQFSNSRSEMNVSTLELGDSALYLCASRAQTDKNIQYFGAGTRLSVL.

This chain links TRBV11-3 with TRBJ2-2, with 9 bases identical to TRBD2. The CDR3 has 15 residues. V gave up 5 bases and J gave up 6 bases; unmatched junction bases: 7. Germline assignment: CDR1 SGHNT and CDR2 YENEEA. CDR3 bases: TGTGCCAGCAGCCCGTGGACTAGCGAGGCCGGGGAGCTGTTTTTT. It specifies CASSPWTSEAGELFF.

The chain uses TRBV28 and TRBJ1-2; tentative D call: TRBD1 (6 bases). Looked up from germline, CDR1 is MDHEN and CDR2 is SYDVKM. Trimming took 6 bases from V and 7 from J, leaving 12 bases between them. CDR3 size: 12 residues. The CDR3 DNA follows: TGTGCCAGCAGGACAGGCCGTTTTGGCTACACCTTC. This codes for CASRTGRFGYTF.

This clone was seen once. The chain has TRBV30 and TRBJ2-1, with 8 bases matching TRBD1. This CDR3 has 15 amino acids. Germline V lookup: CDR1 GTSNPN, CDR2 SVGIG (reference sequence). V lost 0 bases to trimming and J lost 4 bases; unmatched junction nucleotides: 5. The CDR3 DNA follows: TGTGCCTGGAGTGTTAGGGACAGGATTTACAATGAGCAGTTCTTC. As protein: CAWSVRDRIYNEQFF.

The chain recombines TRBV19 with TRBJ2-7; TRBD2 matches at 8 bases. Germline V gene data show CDR1 as LNHDA and CDR2 as SQIVND (reference sequence). The CDR3 covers 13 residues. The V and J ends lost 2 bases and 6 bases, in that order; junction bases with no gene match: 3. The CDR3, as DNA: TGTGCCAGTAGTATACGGGGGGGAATCGAGCAGTACTTC. Translated: CASSIRGGIEQYF.

This chain joins TRBV27 and TRBJ1-2; 7 positions agree with TRBD1. The V and J ends lost 10 bases and 2 bases, in that order; junction bases with no gene match: 16. Germline values: CDR1 MNHEY, CDR2 SMNVEV (reference sequence). This CDR3 is 16 amino acids long. The CDR3 DNA reads as TGTGCCACCCAAACGACAGGGAACCATCCAAACTATGGCTACACCTTC. This translates into CATQTTGNHPNYGYTF.

This clone was counted once. The chain joins TRBV15 to TRBJ1-1; D gene unclear. Looked up from germline, CDR1 is LNHNV and CDR2 is YYDKDF (reference sequence). Trimming took off 0 bases at V and 6 bases at J, with 26 bases between the two ends. CDR3 length equals 19 residues. CDR3 sequence reads: CATSRDPGWAVAVGAEAFF. In DNA, the CDR3 is TGTGCCACCAGCAGAGATCCGGGGTGGGCAGTGGCTGTTGGGGCTGAAGCTTTCTTT. The full variable domain, in which reference TRBV15 and TRBJ1-1 provide the parts outside the CDR3, is DAMVIQNPRYQVTQFGKPVTLSCSQTLNHNVMYWYQQKSSQAPKLLFHYYDKDFNNEADTPDNFQSRRPNTSFCFLDIRSPGLGDTAMYLCATSRDPGWAVAVGAEAFFGQGTRLTVV.

J is TRBJ2-5 and V is TRBV5-1; TRBD1 is a possible D gene (6 bases). V was trimmed by 0 bases and J by 3 bases, leaving 15 bases between them. Germline CDR1 SGHRS, CDR2 YFSETQ. The CDR3 loop spans 16 amino acids. In DNA, the CDR3 is TGCGCCAGCAGCTTGGCCGCAGCCGGACAGAAAGAGACCCAGTACTTC. Protein sequence: CASSLAAAGQKETQYF. The full variable domain, completed using reference TRBV5-1 and TRBJ2-5, is KAGVTQTPRYLIKTRGQQVTLSCSPISGHRSVSWYQQTPGQGLQFLFEYFSETQRNKGNFPGRFSGRQFSNSRSEMNVSTLELGDSALYLCASSLAAAGQKETQYFGPGTRLLVL.

The chain employs TRBV5-1 and TRBJ1-1; D ambiguous. Germline V gene lookup returns CDR1 SGHRS and CDR2 YFSETQ. Trimming took off 3 bases at V and 1 base at J, with 7 bases between the two ends. This CDR3 region has 13 residues. CDR3 coding DNA: TGCGCCAGCAGCTCAACTAAGAACACTGAAGCTTTCTTT. Amino acid sequence: CASSSTKNTEAFF.

The chain combines TRBV27 with TRBJ1-6; D unresolved. CDR3 length: 16 residues. From germline, CDR1 is MNHEY and CDR2 SMNVEV (reference sequence). Trimming pared 2 bases from V and 8 bases from J, leaving 16 bases between. The CDR3: CASSLESGGLDSPLHF. The CDR3 bases are TGTGCCAGCAGTTTAGAGTCGGGTGGGTTAGATTCACCCCTCCACTTT.

The genes are TRBV4-3 and TRBJ2-5; D gene ambiguous. CDR1 is LGHNA, CDR2 YSLEER, per germline. Trimming removed 0 bases at V and 4 bases at J, with 9 bases between. The CDR3 contains 14 residues. The CDR3 nucleotides are TGCGCCAGCAGCCAAGATCTCCGCGGAGAGACCCAGTACTTC. Amino acids: CASSQDLRGETQYF.

The chain joins TRBV27 to TRBJ2-1; TRBD2 is a possible D gene (6 bases). The CDR3 is made up of 14 amino acids. Looked up from germline, CDR1 is MNHEY and CDR2 is SMNVEV (reference sequence). Trimming took 2 bases from V and 5 from J, leaving 10 bases between them. CDR3 bases: TGTGCCAGCAGTTTAACCGGGACTCACAATGAGCAGTTCTTC. Its translation: CASSLTGTHNEQFF.

This chain uses TRBV6-2 or TRBV6-3 with TRBJ2-7, with 8 bases matching TRBD2. V was pared by 2 bases and J by 6 bases, with 12 bases of the junction left unmatched. The CDR3 contains 16 residues. CDR1 and CDR2 from the germline V gene are MNHEY and SVGEGT. CDR3 amino acids: CASSYRPREGVREQYF. The DNA of the CDR3 is TGTGCCAGCAGTTACCGACCCCGGGAGGGAGTACGCGAGCAGTACTTC.

V usage is TRBV4-3 and J usage is TRBJ1-3; TRBD1 agrees at 8 bases. The CDR3 runs to 17 residues. V was clipped by 3 bases and J by 4 bases; unmatched bases: 11. Germline V gene sequence: CDR1 LGHNA, CDR2 YSLEER. The CDR3 loop reads CASSHTGTGVRGNTIYF. CDR3 DNA: TGCGCCAGCAGCCATACCGGGACAGGAGTAAGAGGAAACACCATATATTTT.

This chain connects TRBV19 to TRBJ1-1; possible D gene TRBD1, 5 bases. The CDR3 runs to 14 residues. V was clipped by 7 bases and J by 2 bases, with 14 bases between them. The germline gives CDR1 LNHDA, CDR2 SQIVND (reference sequence). CDR3 sequence (DNA): TGTGCCAGTAAGCTCGGAGGGGCCAACACTGAAGCTTTCTTT. As protein: CASKLGGANTEAFF.

The V call is TRBV7-9, the J call TRBJ1-1, with 7 bases aligning to TRBD1. The CDR3 is made up of 15 amino acids. V lost 5 bases and J lost 0; bases outside the gene matches: 6. Germline CDR1 reads SEHNR; CDR2 reads FQNEAQ (reference sequence). The DNA of the CDR3 is TGTGCCAGCAGCCCGACAGGGTATATGAACACTGAAGCTTTCTTT. Residues: CASSPTGYMNTEAFF.

The chain joins TRBV28 to TRBJ1-2, with 7 positions matching TRBD1. Germline lookup yields CDR1 MDHEN and CDR2 SYDVKM. This CDR3 is 13 amino acids long. Trimming took 8 bases from V and 7 from J; bases not matched to a gene: 10. The CDR3: CASRGDSRRGYTF. CDR3 nucleotide sequence: TGTGCCAGCCGCGGGGACAGTCGCCGTGGCTACACCTTC.

For the CDR3, the DNA is TGTGCCAGCGGGGACAGGTTCTCCTCCTACGAGCAGTACTTC. It translates to CASGDRFSSYEQYF. The chain is built from TRBV25-1 and TRBJ2-7; TRBD1 aligns across 8 bases. The CDR3 runs 14 residues. Germline loops: CDR1 MGHDK, CDR2 SYGVNS. V lost 8 bases and J lost 0; bases outside the gene matches: 6.

The chain carries TRBV29-1 and TRBJ2-7; 10 bases line up with TRBD1. The length of the CDR3 is 13 residues. V trimming: 3 bases; J trimming: 3 bases; junction bases outside the gene matches: 2. Per the germline V gene, CDR1 is SQVTM and CDR2 is ANQGSEA. This chain's CDR3 is CSVERDRGYEQYF. In nucleotides, the CDR3 is TGCAGCGTTGAGAGGGACAGGGGCTACGAGCAGTACTTC.

Regarding this clone: One junction end does not reproduce the germline sequence, and a read error may be involved. The same CDR3 arises from other DNA sequences in this sample as well. The chain has TRBV18 and TRBJ2-2, with 8 bases matching TRBD2. The length of the CDR3 is 16 residues. Germline-derived CDR1 and CDR2 are KGHSH and LQKENI. The CDR3 protein is CASSPSAGGYTGELFF. In DNA, the CDR3 is TGTGCCAGCTCACCGAGCGCGGGAGGTTACACCGGGGAACTGTTTTTT. The full variable domain, in which reference TRBV18 and TRBJ2-2 provide the parts outside the CDR3, is NAGVMQNPRHLVRRRGQEARLRCSPMKGHSHVYWYRQLPEEGLKFMVYLQKENIIDESGMPKERFSAEFPKEGPSILRIQQVVRGDSAAYFCASSPSAGGYTGELFFGEGSRLTVL.

The chain combines TRBV18 with TRBJ2-2; D gene ambiguous. Germline lookup yields CDR1 KGHSH and CDR2 LQKENI. CDR3 length: 17 residues. V was clipped by 6 bases and J by 1 base, with 18 bases between them. The CDR3 DNA follows: TGTGCCAGCTCTTTCCCAGCAACCGCAGGGAACACCGGGGAGCTGTTTTTT. Amino acids: CASSFPATAGNTGELFF.